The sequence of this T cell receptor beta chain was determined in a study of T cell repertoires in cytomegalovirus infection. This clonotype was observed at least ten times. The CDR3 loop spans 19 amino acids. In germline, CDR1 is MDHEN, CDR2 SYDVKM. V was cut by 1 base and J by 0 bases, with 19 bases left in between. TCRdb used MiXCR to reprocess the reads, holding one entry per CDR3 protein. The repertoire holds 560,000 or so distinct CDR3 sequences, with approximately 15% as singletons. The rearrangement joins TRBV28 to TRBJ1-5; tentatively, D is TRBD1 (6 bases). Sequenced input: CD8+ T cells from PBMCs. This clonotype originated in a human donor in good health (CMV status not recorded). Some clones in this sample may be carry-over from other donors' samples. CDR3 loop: CASSLFGGRGTYSNQPQHF. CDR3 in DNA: TGTGCCAGCAGTTTATTCGGGGGGCGGGGAACTTATAGCAATCAGCCCCAGCATTTT.